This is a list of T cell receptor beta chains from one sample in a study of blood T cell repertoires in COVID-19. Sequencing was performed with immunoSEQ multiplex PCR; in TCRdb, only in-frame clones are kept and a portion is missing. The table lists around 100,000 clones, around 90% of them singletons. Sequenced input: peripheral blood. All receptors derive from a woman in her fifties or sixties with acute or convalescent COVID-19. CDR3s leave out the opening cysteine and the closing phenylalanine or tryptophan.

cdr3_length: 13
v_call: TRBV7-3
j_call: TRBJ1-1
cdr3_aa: ASSPTGGWHTEAF

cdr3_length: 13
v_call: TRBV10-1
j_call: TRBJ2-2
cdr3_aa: ASSPDSANTGELF

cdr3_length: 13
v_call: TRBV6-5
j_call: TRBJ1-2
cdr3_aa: ASTYTGGSTYGYT

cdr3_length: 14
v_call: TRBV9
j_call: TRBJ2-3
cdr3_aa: ASSVFAATSTDTQY

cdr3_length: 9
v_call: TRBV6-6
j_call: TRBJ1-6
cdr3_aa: ASTQGQALH

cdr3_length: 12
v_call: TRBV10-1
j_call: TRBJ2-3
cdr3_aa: ASKGTIGADTQY

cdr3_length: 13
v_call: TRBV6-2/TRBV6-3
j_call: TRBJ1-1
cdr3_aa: ASSRRQGLGAEAF

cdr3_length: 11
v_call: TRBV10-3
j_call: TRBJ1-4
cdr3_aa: AATGATNEKLF

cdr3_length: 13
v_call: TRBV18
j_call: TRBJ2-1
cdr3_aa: ASSPASGSRDEQF

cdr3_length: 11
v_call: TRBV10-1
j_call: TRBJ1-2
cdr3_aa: ASSESRGRGYT

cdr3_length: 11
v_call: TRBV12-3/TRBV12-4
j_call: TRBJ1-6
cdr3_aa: ASTTGLDSPLH

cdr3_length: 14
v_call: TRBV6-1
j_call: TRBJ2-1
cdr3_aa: ASSATTGLGWNEQF

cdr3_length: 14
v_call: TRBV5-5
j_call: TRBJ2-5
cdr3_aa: ASSLSQGALGETQY

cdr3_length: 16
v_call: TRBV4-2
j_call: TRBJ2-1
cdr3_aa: ASSQDGPASDEYNEQF

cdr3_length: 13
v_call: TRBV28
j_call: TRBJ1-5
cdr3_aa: ASSGRGGLNQPQH

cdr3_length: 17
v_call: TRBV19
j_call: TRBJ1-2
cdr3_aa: ASSLSSLTGAIAAGGYT

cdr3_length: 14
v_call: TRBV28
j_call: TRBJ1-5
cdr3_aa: ASSSRGRLSNQPQH

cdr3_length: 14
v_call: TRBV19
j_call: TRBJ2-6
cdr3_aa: ASSPSGTYGANVLT

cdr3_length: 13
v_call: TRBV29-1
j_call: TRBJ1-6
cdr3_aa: SVEGDRGKISPLH

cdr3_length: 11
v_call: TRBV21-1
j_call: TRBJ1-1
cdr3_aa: ASLPEEGQEAF

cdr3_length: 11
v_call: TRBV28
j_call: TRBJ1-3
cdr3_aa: ASRLTSGNTIY

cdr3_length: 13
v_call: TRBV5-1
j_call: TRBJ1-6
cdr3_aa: ASSLVAGDNSPLH

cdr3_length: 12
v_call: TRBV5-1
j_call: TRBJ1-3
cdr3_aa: ASSAGSSGNTIY

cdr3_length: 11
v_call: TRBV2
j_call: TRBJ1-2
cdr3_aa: ASRTGARDGYT

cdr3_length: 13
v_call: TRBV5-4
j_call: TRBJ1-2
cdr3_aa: ASSPTAKDRDGYT

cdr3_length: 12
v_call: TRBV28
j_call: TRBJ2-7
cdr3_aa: ASSASESSYEQY

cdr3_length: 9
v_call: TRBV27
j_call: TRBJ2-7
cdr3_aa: ASTTGGEQY

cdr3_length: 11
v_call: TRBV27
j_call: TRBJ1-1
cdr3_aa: ASSSHRGGEAF

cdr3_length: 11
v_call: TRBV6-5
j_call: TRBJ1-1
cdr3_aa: ASRVRVNTEAF

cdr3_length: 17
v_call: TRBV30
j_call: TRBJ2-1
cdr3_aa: AWSVFAGEKRGSYNEQF

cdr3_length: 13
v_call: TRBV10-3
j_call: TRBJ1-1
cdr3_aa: AISDGDRVGTEAF

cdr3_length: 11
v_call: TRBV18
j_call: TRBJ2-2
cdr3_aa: ASSPTGTGELF

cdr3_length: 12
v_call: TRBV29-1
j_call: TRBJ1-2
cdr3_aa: SVEKPGTTYGYT

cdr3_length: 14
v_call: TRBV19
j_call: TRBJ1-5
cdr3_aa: ASSTVTGRSNQPQH

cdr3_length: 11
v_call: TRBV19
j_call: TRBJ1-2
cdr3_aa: ASSIDRVQGYT

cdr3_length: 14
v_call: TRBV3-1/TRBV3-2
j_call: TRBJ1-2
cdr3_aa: ASSQKPGQFNYGYT

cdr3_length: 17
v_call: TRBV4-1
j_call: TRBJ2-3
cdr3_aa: ASSQDPAGQPPRPDTQY

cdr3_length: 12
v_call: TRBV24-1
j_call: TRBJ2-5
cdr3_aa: ATSDSGGLETQY

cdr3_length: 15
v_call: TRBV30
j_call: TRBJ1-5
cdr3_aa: AWSSLLDRGLNQPQH

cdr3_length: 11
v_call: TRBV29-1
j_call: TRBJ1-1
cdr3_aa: SVWGTSGTEAF

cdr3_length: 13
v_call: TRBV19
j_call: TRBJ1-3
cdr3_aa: ASTPTGGFGNTIY

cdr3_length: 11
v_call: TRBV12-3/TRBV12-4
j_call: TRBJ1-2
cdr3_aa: ASSPTGFYGYT

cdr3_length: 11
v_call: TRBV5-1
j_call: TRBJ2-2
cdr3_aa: ASSEGASGELF

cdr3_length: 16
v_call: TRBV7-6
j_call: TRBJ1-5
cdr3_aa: ASSLYVSAGRSNQPQH

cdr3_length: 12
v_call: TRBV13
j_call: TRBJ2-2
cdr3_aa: ASSPTGYTGELF

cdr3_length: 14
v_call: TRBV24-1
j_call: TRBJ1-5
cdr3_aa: ATSDPGEGSNQPQH

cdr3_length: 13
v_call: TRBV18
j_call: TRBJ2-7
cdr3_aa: ASSYRGGVDYEQY

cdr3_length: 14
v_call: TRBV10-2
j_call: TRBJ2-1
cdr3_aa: ASSDLAGGIYNEQF

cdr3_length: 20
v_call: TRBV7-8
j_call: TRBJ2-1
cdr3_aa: ASSYNAHLIPGLAGPYNEQF

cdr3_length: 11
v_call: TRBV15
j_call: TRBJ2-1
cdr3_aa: ATSQGVVNEQF

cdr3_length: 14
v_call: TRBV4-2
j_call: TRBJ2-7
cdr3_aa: ASSQVSGVTSYEQY

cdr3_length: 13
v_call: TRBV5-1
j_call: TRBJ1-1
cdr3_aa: ASSLSGQKNTEAF

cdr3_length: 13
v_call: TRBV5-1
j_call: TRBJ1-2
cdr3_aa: ASSPDTGQVYGYT